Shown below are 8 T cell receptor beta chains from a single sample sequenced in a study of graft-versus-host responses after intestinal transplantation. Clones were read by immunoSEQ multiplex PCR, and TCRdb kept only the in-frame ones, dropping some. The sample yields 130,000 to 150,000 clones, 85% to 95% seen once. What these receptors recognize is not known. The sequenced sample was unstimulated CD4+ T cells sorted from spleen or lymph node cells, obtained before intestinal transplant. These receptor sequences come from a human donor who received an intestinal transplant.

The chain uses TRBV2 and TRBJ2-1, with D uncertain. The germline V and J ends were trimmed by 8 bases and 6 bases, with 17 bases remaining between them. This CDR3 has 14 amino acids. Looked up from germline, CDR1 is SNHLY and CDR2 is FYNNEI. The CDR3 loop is CASLDPPRSNEQFF. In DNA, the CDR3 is TGTGCCAGCTTAGACCCCCCGAGGAGCAATGAGCAGTTCTTC. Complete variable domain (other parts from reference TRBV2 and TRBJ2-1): EPEVTQTPSHQVTQMGQEVILRCVPISNHLYFYWYRQILGQKVEFLVSFYNNEISEKSEIFDDQFSVERPDGSNFTLKIRSTKLEDSAMYFCASLDPPRSNEQFFGPGTRLTVL.

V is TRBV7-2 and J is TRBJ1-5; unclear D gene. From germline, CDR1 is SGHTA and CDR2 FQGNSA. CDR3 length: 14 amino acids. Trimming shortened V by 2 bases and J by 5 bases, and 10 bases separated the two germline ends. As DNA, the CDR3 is TGTGCCAGCAGCTTATATCGGGGTGATCAGCCCCAGCATTTT. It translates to CASSLYRGDQPQHF. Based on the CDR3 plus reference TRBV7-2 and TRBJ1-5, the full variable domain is GAGVSQSPSNKVTEKGKDVELRCDPISGHTALYWYRQSLGQGLEFLIYFQGNSAPDKSGLPSDRFSAERTGGSVSTLTIQRTQQEDSAVYLCASSLYRGDQPQHFGDGTRLSIL.

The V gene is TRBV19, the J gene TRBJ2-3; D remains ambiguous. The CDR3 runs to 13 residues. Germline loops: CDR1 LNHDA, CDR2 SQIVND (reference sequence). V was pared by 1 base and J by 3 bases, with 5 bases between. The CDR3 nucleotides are TGTGCCAGTAGTATAGGTGTTACAGATACGCAGTATTTT. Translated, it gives CASSIGVTDTQYF.

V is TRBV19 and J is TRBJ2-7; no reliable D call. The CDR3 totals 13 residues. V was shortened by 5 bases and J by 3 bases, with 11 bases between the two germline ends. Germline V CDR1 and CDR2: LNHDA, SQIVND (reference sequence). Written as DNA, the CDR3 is TGTGCCAGTAGTGCCAGACATAGCTACGAGCAGTACTTC. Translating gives CASSARHSYEQYF.

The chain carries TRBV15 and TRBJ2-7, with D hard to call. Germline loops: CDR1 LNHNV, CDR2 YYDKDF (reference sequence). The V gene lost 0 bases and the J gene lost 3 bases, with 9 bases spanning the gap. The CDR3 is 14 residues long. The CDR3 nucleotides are TGTGCCACCAGCAGAGATTCGGCAGGCTACGAGCAGTACTTC. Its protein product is CATSRDSAGYEQYF.

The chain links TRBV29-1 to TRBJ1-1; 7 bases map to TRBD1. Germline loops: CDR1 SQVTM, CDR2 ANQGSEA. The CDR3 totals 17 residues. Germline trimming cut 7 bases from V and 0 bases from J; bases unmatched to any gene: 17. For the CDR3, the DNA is TGCAGCGCTCGGGGGGACAGACAACTTACCATGAACACTGAAGCTTTCTTT. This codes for CSARGDRQLTMNTEAFF.

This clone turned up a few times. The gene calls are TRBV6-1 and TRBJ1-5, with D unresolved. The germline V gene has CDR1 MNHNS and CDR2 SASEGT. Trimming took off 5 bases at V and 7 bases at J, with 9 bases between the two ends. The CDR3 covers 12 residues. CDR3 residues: CASSSTGQPQHF. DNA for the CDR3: TGTGCCAGCAGTTCCACGGGACAGCCCCAGCATTTT.

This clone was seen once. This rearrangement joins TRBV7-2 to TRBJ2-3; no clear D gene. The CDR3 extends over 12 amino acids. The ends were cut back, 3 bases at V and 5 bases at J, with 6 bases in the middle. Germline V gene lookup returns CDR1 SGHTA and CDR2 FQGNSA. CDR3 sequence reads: CASSFAEDTQYF. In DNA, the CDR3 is TGTGCCAGCAGCTTCGCCGAAGATACGCAGTATTTT.